The 4 T cell receptor beta chains below were found in one sample sequenced in a study of cytotoxic CD8 clonotypes in ibrutinib-treated CLL. Method: immunoSEQ multiplex PCR; TCRdb's copy keeps in-frame clones and lacks some. The repertoire includes fewer than 200,000 clones, 84% of them detected once, and less than 6% sits in the top ten. Sequenced material: PBMCs, taken after 24 months of ibrutinib treatment. These receptors were obtained from a human donor with chronic lymphocytic leukemia.

The chain links TRBV5-4 to TRBJ2-7, with 14 bases aligning to TRBD2. The germline gives CDR1 SGHNT, CDR2 YYREEE (reference sequence). Trimming at V came to 4 bases and at J to 4 bases, leaving 4 bases not matched to a gene. The CDR3 covers 15 residues. The CDR3 reads CASSLGLAGGYEQYF. The CDR3 nucleotides read TGTGCCAGCAGCCTTGGACTAGCGGGAGGTTACGAGCAGTACTTC.

The chain joins TRBV10-3 to TRBJ1-2, with 9 bases aligning to TRBD1. CDR3 size: 16 residues. Trimming removed 5 bases from V and 0 bases from J; junction bases left unmatched: 7. The germline V gene has CDR1 ENHRY and CDR2 SYGVKD. The CDR3 nucleotides read TGTGCCATCAGTTCGACAGGGGGGTGGACTAACTATGGCTACACCTTC. Its translation is CAISSTGGWTNYGYTF.

V is TRBV6-6 and J is TRBJ1-3; possibly TRBD1 for D (6 bases). The ends were cut back, 7 bases at V and 2 bases at J, with 12 bases in the middle. The CDR3 length is 14 residues. Germline CDR1 reads MNHNY; CDR2 reads SVGAGI (reference sequence). The CDR3 loop is CASNQQGAGNTIYF. CDR3 sequence (DNA): TGTGCCAGCAATCAACAGGGCGCTGGAAACACCATATATTTT.

This sequence joins TRBV2 and TRBJ2-1; a weak D match, TRBD1 (5 bases). This CDR3 is 12 amino acids long. Trimming took off 7 bases at V and 9 bases at J, with 13 bases between the two ends. In germline, CDR1 is SNHLY, CDR2 FYNNEI. The CDR3 here is CASNPQGLEQFF. CDR3 in DNA: TGTGCCAGCAACCCCCAGGGTCTTGAGCAGTTCTTC.